The 7 T cell receptor beta chains below all came from one sample that was sequenced in a study of T-cell reconstitution after alpha-beta-depleted transplantation in children. Unique molecular identifiers featured in how the TCRbeta library was prepared. Using its own MiXCR run on the PCR reads, TCRdb lists one record per CDR3 protein. The sample has about 500,000 distinct CDR3 sequences, over 25% seen once; the top ten hold 2% to 3%. The source was PBMCs from the stem cell graft donor, collected from the stem cell graft. Every receptor here comes from a human donor who donated a stem cell graft to a child with aplastic anemia.

The chain couples TRBV7-2 to TRBJ1-2; TRBD1 matches 11 bases. From germline, CDR1 is SGHTA and CDR2 FQGNSA. The CDR3 extends over 14 amino acids. V gave up 5 bases and J gave up 8 bases; unmatched junction bases: 7. CDR3 loop: CASSGRTGGQGYTF. In DNA, the CDR3 is TGTGCCAGCAGCGGCCGGACAGGGGGCCAGGGCTACACCTTC.

The chain links TRBV7-9 to TRBJ2-2, with a tentative D call TRBD2 (5 bases). The CDR3 is made up of 13 amino acids. Trimming cost V 8 bases and J 2 bases, with 9 bases left between them. Germline lookup yields CDR1 SEHNR and CDR2 FQNEAQ (reference sequence). The DNA of the CDR3 is TGTGCCAGCCCCCGGGATAACACCGGGGAGCTGTTTTTT. It codes for CASPRDNTGELFF.

This clonotype has only a few counts. The chain carries TRBV20-1 and TRBJ2-7; 9 positions match TRBD2. Trimming removed 6 bases from V and 3 bases from J; junction bases left unmatched: 6. The CDR3 runs 13 residues. CDR1 is DFQATT, CDR2 SNEGSKA, per germline (reference sequence). The CDR3 DNA reads TGCAGTGCCCAGAGACTAGCGGACTACGAGCAGTACGTC. Translation: CSAQRLADYEQYV.

This clonotype was counted between two and nine times. The chain carries TRBV20-1 and TRBJ2-7, with 14 positions matching TRBD2. The junction had 13 bases not matched to a gene; V was cut back by 0 bases and J by 6 bases. The CDR3 covers 18 residues. CDR1 is DFQATT and CDR2 is SNEGSKA in the germline V gene (reference sequence). This chain's CDR3 is CSAREGLAGVLTRGEQYV. DNA for the CDR3: TGCAGTGCTAGAGAGGGACTAGCGGGAGTTTTAACACGAGGCGAGCAGTACGTC.

This clonotype was seen once. DNA for the CDR3: TGTGCCACCAGCAGAGCTAACGAGCAGTACTTC. Amino acid sequence: CATSRANEQYF. The V call is TRBV15, the J call TRBJ2-7; D unclear. The CDR3 loop spans 11 amino acids. Germline-derived CDR1 and CDR2 are LNHNV and YYDKDF (reference sequence). Trimming stripped 1 base from V and 5 bases from J, with 3 bases between. Together with reference TRBV15 and TRBJ2-7, the CDR3 gives the full variable domain: DAMVIQNPRYQVTQFGKPVTLSCSQTLNHNVMYWYQQKSSQAPKLLFHYYDKDFNNEADTPDNFQSRRPNTSFCFLDIRSPGLGDTAMYLCATSRANEQYFGPGTRLTVT.

The V call is TRBV18, the J call TRBJ2-1; TRBD2 aligns across 7 bases. From germline, CDR1 is KGHSH and CDR2 LQKENI. This CDR3 comprises 13 residues. The ends lost 1 base at V and 7 bases at J; junction bases unmatched: 1. CDR3 residues: CASSPRSGNEQFF. The CDR3 DNA reads as TGTGCCAGCTCACCACGTAGCGGGAATGAGCAGTTCTTC. Looking up the rest from reference TRBV18 and TRBJ2-1 gives the full variable domain: NAGVMQNPRHLVRRRGQEARLRCSPMKGHSHVYWYRQLPEEGLKFMVYLQKENIIDESGMPKERFSAEFPKEGPSILRIQQVVRGDSAAYFCASSPRSGNEQFFGPGTRLTVL.

This clonotype has only a few counts. The rearrangement uses TRBV7-9 and TRBJ1-6; D gene ambiguous. Germline loops: CDR1 SEHNR, CDR2 FQNEAQ (reference sequence). The V end lost 5 bases, the J end lost 5 bases, and 10 bases lay between the germline ends. This CDR3 contains 14 residues. CDR3 sequence: CASSHVNDNSPLHF. DNA for the CDR3: TGTGCCAGCAGCCACGTCAATGATAATTCACCCCTCCACTTT.